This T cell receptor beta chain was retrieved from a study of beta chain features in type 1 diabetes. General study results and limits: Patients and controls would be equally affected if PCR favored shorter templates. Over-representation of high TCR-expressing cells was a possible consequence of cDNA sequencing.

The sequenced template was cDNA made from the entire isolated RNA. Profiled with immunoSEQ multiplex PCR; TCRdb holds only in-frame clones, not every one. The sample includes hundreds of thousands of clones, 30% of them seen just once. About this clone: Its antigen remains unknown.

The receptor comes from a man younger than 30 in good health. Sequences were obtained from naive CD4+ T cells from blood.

CDR3 sequence reads: CATSEKRERREQYF. CDR3 bases: TGTGCCACCAGCGAAAAGCGGGAGCGGCGCGAGCAGTACTTC. This chain joins TRBV15 and TRBJ2-7; TRBD2 aligns across 8 bases. In germline, CDR1 is LNHNV, CDR2 YYDKDF (reference sequence). The junction had 9 bases not matched to a gene; V was cut back by 5 bases and J by 6 bases. There are 14 residues in the CDR3.